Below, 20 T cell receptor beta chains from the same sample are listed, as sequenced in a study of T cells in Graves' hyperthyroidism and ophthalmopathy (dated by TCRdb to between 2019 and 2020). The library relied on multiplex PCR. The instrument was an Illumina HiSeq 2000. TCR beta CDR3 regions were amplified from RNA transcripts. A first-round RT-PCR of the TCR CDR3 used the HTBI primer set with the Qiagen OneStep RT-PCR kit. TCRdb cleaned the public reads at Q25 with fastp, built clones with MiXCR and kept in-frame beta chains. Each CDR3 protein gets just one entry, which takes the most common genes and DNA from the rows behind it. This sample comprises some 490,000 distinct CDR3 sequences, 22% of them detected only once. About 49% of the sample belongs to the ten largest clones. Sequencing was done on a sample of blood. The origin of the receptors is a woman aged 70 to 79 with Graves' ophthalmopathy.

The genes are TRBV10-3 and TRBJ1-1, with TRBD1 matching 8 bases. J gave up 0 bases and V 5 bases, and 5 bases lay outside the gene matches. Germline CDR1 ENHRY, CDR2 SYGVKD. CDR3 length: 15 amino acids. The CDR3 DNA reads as TGTGCCATCAGTCCCGGACAGGGTATGAACACTGAAGCTTTCTTT. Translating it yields CAISPGQGMNTEAFF.

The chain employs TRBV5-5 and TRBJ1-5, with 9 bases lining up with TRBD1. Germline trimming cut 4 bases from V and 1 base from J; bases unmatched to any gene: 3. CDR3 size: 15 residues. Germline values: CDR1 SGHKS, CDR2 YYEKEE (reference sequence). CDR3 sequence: CASSIDRGSNQPQHF. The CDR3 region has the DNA TGTGCCAGCAGCATCGACAGGGGGAGCAATCAGCCCCAGCATTTT. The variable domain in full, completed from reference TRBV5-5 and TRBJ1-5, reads DAGVTQSPTHLIKTRGQQVTLRCSPISGHKSVSWYQQVLGQGPQFIFQYYEKEERGRGNFPDRFSARQFPNYSSELNVNALLLGDSALYLCASSIDRGSNQPQHFGDGTRLSIL.

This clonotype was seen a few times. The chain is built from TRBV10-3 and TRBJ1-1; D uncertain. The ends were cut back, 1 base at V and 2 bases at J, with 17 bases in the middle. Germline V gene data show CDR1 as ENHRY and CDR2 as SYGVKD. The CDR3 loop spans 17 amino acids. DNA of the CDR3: TGTGCCATCAGTGAGTTAGGAAAGCCTTTCCCTAACACTGAAGCTTTCTTT. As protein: CAISELGKPFPNTEAFF.

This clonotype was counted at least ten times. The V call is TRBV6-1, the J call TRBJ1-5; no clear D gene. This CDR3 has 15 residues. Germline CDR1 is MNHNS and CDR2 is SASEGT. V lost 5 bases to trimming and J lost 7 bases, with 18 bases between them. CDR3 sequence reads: CASSPYGKGTQPQHF. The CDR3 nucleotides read TGTGCCAGCAGTCCCTACGGAAAGGGAACCCAGCCCCAGCATTTT.

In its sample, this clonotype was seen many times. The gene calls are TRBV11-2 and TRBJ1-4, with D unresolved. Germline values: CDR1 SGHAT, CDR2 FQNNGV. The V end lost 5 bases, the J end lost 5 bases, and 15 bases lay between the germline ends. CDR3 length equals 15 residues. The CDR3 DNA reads TGTGCCAGCAGCCTAGGTTGGGCACAGAATGAAAAACTGTTTTTT. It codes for CASSLGWAQNEKLFF.

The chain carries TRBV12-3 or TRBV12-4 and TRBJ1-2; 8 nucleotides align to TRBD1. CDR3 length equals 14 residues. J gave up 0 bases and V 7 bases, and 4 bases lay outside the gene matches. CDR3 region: CASTRTGSNYGYTF. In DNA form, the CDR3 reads TGTGCCAGCACCCGGACAGGGTCTAACTATGGCTACACCTTC.

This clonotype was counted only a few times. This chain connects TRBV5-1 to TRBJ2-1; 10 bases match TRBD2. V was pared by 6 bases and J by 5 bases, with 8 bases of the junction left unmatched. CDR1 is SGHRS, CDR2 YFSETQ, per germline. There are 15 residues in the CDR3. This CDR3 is CASMEQLAGNNEQFF. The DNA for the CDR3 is TGCGCCAGCATGGAGCAACTAGCGGGAAACAATGAGCAGTTCTTC. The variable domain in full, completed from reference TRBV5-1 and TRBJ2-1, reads KAGVTQTPRYLIKTRGQQVTLSCSPISGHRSVSWYQQTPGQGLQFLFEYFSETQRNKGNFPGRFSGRQFSNSRSEMNVSTLELGDSALYLCASMEQLAGNNEQFFGPGTRLTVL.

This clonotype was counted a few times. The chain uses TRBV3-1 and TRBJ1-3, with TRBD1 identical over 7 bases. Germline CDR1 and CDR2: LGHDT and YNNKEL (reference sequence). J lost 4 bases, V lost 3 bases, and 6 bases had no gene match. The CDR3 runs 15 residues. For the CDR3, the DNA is TGTGCCAGCAGCCAGGTACAGGGGCGAGGAAACACCATATATTTT. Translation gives CASSQVQGRGNTIYF.

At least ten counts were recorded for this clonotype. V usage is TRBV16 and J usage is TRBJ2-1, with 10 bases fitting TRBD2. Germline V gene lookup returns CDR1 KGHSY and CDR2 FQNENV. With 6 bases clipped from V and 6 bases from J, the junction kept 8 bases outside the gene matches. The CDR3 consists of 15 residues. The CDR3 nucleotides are TGTGCCAGCAGTCGGACTAGCGGAGGGGGCAATGAGCAGTTCTTC. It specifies CASSRTSGGGNEQFF.

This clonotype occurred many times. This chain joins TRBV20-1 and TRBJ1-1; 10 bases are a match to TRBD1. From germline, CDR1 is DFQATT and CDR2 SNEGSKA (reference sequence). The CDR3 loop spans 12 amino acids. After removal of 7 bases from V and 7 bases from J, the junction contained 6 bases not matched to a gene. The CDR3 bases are TGCAGTGTCGGACAGGGGGTAAGTGAAGCTTTCTTT. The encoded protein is CSVGQGVSEAFF.

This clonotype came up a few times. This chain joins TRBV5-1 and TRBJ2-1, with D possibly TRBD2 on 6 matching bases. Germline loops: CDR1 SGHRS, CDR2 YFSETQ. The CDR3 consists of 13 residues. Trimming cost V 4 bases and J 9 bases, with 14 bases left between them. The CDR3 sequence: CASSPSEGGEQFF. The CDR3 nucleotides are TGCGCCAGCAGCCCTAGCGAAGGAGGTGAGCAGTTCTTC.

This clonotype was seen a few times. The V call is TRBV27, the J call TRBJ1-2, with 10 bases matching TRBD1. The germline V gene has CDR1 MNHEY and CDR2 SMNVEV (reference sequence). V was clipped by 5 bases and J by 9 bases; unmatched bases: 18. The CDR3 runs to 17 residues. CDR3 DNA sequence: TGTGCCAGCAGTCGTAGGGGACAGGGGATCGGACTAATGAGCTACACCTTC. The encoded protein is CASSRRGQGIGLMSYTF.

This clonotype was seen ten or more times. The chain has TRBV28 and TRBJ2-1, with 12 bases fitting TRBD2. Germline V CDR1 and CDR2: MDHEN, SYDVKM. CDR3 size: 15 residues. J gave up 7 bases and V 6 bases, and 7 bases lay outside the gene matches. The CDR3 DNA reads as TGTGCCAGCAGGCCTAGCGGGAGGGCTTATAATGAGCAGTTCTTC. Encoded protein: CASRPSGRAYNEQFF.

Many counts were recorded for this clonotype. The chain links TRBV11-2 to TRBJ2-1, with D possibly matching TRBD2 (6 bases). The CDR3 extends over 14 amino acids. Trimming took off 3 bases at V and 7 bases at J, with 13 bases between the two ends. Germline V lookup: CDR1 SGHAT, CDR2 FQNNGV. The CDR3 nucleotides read TGTGCCAGCAGCTTCCTTGAGGGACTGAATGAGCAGTTCTTC. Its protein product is CASSFLEGLNEQFF. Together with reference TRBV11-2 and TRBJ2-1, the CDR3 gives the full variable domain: EAGVAQSPRYKIIEKRQSVAFWCNPISGHATLYWYQQILGQGPKLLIQFQNNGVVDDSQLPKDRFSAERLKGVDSTLKIQPAKLEDSAVYLCASSFLEGLNEQFFGPGTRLTVL.

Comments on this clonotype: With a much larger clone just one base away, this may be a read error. The CDR3 DNA follows: TGCAGCGTCGTCGGGCTTGGCGATACGCAGTATTTT. As protein: CSVVGLGDTQYF. The chain couples TRBV29-1 to TRBJ2-3, with D uncertain. Germline CDR1 reads SQVTM; CDR2 reads ANQGSEA. The CDR3 is made up of 12 amino acids. V was clipped by 6 bases and J by 6 bases, with 13 bases between them.

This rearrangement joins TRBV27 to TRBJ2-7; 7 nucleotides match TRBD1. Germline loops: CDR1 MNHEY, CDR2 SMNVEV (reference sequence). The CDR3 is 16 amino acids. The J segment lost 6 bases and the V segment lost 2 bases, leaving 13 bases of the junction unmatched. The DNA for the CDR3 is TGTGCCAGCAGTTTAAGGGAGAGGGGGCGCCTCGGCGAGCAGTACTTC. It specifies CASSLRERGRLGEQYF.

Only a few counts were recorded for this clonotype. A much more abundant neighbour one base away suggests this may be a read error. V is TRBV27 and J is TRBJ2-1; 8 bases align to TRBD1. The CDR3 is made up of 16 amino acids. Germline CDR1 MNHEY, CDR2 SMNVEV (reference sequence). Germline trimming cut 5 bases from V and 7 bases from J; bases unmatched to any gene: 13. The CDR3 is CASSRSGQGRRNEQFF. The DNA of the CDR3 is TGTGCCAGCAGTAGAAGCGGACAGGGTAGGCGGAATGAGCAGTTCTTC.

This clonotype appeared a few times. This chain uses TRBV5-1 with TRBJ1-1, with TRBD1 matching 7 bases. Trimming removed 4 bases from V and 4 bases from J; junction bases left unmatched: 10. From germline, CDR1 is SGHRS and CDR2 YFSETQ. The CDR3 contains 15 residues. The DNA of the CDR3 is TGCGCCAGCAGCGCCGGACCAGGGGGATTCACTGAAGCTTTCTTT. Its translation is CASSAGPGGFTEAFF.

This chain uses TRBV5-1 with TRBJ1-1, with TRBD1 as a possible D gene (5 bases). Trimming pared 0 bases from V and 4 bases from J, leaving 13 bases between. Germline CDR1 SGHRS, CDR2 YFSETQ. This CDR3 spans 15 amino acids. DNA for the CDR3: TGCGCCAGCAGCTTGGCCCGCGGGGGTAGCACTGAAGCTTTCTTT. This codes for CASSLARGGSTEAFF.

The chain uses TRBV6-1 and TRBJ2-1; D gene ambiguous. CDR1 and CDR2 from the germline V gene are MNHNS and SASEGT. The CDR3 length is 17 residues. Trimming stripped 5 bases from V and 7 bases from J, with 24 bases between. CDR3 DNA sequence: TGTGCCAGCAGTTACGGATTCACTTCCGTCCCCCAAAATGAGCAGTTCTTC. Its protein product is CASSYGFTSVPQNEQFF.